This T cell receptor beta chain was identified during a study of response to subunit inactivated influenza vaccine (dated by TCRdb to about 2018). General notes on the study: Deep quantitative T cell receptor repertoire profiling was used in the study to track responses to a trivalent subunit inactivated influenza vaccine. Study-wide conclusions, independent of this receptor: The authors proposed that each seasonal influenza vaccination may bring in only a limited number of new T cells.

Library creation used RT-PCR. The run used an Illumina HiSeq 2500. TCRdb redid the processing of the public reads, applying fastp at Q25 and MiXCR, and retained in-frame beta chains. Under each unique CDR3 protein, matching rows form one entry showing the most common genes and DNA. For this sample the table gives fewer than 400,000 distinct CDR3 sequences, of which 20% to 25% were detected only once. The ten largest clones add up to 9.5% to 13% of the sample. Of note for this clonotype: No antigen is known for it. Base quality data are lacking; no much larger clone is found one base away.

The source material was PBMCs from blood, sampled about 20 months after vaccination. This TCR was recovered from a man between 50 and 70 years old who received an inactivated influenza vaccine. Donor details come from another sample of the same person, matched by shared clones.

The CDR3: CASSLMVGTSYGYTF. The nucleotides read TGCGCCAGCAGCTTGATGGTCGGGACCAGCTATGGCTACACCTTC. The chain is made from TRBV5-1 and TRBJ1-2; matching of 5 bases hints at TRBD1 as the D gene. The germline V gene specifies SGHRS as CDR1 and YFSETQ as CDR2. Between the V and J ends, shortened by 1 base and 4 bases respectively, the junction contains 14 bases. The CDR3 starts with the cysteine, ends with the phenylalanine, and has 15 residues. CDR3 DNA is the only sequence kept; it has 45 bases, read in frame from the first base.